The present T cell receptor beta chain was sequenced within a study of T cells in Graves' hyperthyroidism and ophthalmopathy. It was RNA transcripts that yielded the amplified TCR beta CDR3 regions. The HTBI primer set was used in a first-round RT-PCR of the TCR CDR3. TCRdb fed the multiplex PCR reads into MiXCR, producing one record per CDR3 protein. Counted here are a few hundred thousand distinct CDR3 sequences, about 43% occurring once; the ten biggest clones make up approximately 8.4%. Patients were excluded for uncontrolled infection, other autoimmune disease, pregnancy or lactation. Diagnoses used clinical symptoms, serum thyroxine and TRAb, thyroid ultrasound and orbital computed tomography. This clonotype was found many times. Its specificity is not known. Study observations and caveats: The model made its ophthalmopathy prediction, and onset followed a median about 6.8 months later. A 13 V-J signature model discriminated ophthalmopathy versus stable hyperthyroidism.

V lost 7 bases, J lost 4 bases, and 19 bases lay in between. This CDR3 region has 16 residues. This sequence joins TRBV12-3 or TRBV12-4 and TRBJ2-2, with D maybe TRBD1 (7 bases). Sample: peripheral blood or thyroid tissue (not recorded which). The TCR was taken from a woman younger than 30 with Graves' hyperthyroidism. The CDR3, as DNA: TGTGCCAGCAACCCCCGCGGGGCAGGGGGCACCGGGGAGCTGTTTTTT. This sequence encodes CASNPRGAGGTGELFF.